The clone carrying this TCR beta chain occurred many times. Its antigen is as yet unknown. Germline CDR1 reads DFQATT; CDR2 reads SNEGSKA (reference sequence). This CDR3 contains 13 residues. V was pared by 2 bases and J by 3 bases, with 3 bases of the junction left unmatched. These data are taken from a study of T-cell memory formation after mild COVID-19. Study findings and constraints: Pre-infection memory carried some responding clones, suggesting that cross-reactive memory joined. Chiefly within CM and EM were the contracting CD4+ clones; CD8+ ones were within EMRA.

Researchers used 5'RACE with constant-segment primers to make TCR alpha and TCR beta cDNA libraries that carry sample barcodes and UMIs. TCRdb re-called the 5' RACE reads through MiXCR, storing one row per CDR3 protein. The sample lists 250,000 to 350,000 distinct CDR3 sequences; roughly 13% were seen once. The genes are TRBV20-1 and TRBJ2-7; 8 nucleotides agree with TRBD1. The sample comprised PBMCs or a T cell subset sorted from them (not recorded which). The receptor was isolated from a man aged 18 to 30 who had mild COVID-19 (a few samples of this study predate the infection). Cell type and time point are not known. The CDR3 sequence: CSARHTGGYEQYF. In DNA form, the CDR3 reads TGCAGTGCTAGACATACAGGGGGCTACGAGCAGTACTTC.